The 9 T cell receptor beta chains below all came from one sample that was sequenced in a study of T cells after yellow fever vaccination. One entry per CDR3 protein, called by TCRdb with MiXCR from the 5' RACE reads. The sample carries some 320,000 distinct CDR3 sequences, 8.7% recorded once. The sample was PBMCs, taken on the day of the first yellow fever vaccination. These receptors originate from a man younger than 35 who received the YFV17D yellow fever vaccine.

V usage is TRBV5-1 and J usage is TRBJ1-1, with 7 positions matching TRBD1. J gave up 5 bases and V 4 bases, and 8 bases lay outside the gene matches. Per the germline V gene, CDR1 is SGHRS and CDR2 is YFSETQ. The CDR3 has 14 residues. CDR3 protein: CASSPRPGGTEAFF. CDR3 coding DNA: TGCGCCAGCAGCCCCAGGCCAGGGGGGACTGAAGCTTTCTTT.

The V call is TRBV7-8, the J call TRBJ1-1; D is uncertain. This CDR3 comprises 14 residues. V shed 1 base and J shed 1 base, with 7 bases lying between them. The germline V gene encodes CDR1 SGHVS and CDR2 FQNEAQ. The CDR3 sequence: CASSLVPGNTEAFF. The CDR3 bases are TGTGCCAGCAGCTTAGTGCCGGGGAACACTGAAGCTTTCTTT.

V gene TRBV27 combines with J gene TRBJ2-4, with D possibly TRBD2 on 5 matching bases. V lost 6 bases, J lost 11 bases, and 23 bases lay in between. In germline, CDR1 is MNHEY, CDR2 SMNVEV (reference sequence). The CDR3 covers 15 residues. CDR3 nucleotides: TGTGCCAGCAGCTTTCTAGCAGGCCCCCAAACATTTCAGTACTTC. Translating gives CASSFLAGPQTFQYF.

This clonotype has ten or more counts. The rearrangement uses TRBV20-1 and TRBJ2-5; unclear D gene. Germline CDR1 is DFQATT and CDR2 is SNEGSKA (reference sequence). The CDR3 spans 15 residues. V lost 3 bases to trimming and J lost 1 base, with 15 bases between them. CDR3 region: CSASRTPGAQETQYF. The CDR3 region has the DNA TGCAGTGCTAGTCGAACTCCGGGTGCCCAAGAGACCCAGTACTTC.

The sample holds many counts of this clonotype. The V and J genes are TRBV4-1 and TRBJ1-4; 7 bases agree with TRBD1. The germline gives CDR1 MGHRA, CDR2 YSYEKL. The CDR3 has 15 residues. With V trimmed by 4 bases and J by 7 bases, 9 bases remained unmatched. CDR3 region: CASSPLEGASEKLFF. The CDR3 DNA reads TGCGCCAGCAGCCCCCTCGAGGGGGCGAGTGAAAAACTGTTTTTT.

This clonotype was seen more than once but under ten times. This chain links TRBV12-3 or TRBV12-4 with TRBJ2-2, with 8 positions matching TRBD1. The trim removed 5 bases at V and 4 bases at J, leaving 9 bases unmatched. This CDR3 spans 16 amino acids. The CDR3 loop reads CASSLPGQVATGELFF. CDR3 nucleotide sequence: TGTGCCAGCAGTCTACCGGGACAGGTAGCCACCGGGGAGCTGTTTTTT.

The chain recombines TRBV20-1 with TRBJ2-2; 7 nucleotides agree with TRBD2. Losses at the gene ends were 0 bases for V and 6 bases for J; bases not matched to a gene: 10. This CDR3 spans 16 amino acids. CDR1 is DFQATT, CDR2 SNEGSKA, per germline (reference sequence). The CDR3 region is CSARDRGGSIAGELFF. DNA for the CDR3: TGCAGTGCTAGAGATCGCGGGGGATCAATCGCCGGGGAGCTGTTTTTT.

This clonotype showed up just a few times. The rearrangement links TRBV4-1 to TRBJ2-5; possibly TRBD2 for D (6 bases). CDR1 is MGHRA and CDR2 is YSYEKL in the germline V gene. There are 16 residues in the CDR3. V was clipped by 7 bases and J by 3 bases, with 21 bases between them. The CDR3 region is CASKPSLAGTEETQYF. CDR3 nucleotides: TGCGCCAGCAAACCTAGCCTAGCCGGGACTGAAGAGACCCAGTACTTC.

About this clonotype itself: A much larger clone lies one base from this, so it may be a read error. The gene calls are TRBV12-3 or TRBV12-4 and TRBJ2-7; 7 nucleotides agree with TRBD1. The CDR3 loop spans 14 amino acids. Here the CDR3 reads CAGRDRDSSYEQYF. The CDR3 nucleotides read TGTGCCGGCAGGGACCGGGACAGCTCCTACGAGCAGTACTTC.